Below, 8 T cell receptor beta chains from the same sample are listed, as sequenced in a study of blood T cell repertoires in COVID-19. Data came from immunoSEQ multiplex PCR; TCRdb stores just in-frame clones and leaves some out. The sample holds some 220,000 clones, 88% seen once. Sequences were obtained from PBMCs or T cells enriched from blood (not recorded which). These receptors all stem from a woman aged 25-40 years who had recovered from COVID-19.

The rearrangement links TRBV6-5 to TRBJ2-1; TRBD2 agrees at 8 bases. The CDR3 has 16 residues. CDR1 and CDR2 from the germline V gene are MNHEY and SVGAGI. The junction had 10 bases not matched to a gene; V was cut back by 1 base and J by 8 bases. DNA for the CDR3: TGTGCCAGCAGTTACTATTCGCGGGGGGACCCCGATGAGCAGTTCTTC. Translating it yields CASSYYSRGDPDEQFF.

This chain links TRBV5-4 with TRBJ1-1; D uncertain. The CDR3 length is 14 residues. From germline, CDR1 is SGHNT and CDR2 YYREEE (reference sequence). V lost 2 bases, J lost 5 bases, and 13 bases lay in between. CDR3 bases: TGTGCCAGCAGCTTTTGGAGGAGTGGGACTGAAGCTTTCTTT. It encodes CASSFWRSGTEAFF.

The chain links TRBV6-2 or TRBV6-3 to TRBJ1-5, with unresolved D. This CDR3 comprises 14 residues. V lost 0 bases to trimming and J lost 7 bases, with 10 bases between them. Germline lookup yields CDR1 MNHEY and CDR2 SVGEGT. The CDR3 region has the DNA TGTGCCAGCAGTTACTCGATAACTCGGCAGCCCCAGCATTTT. This codes for CASSYSITRQPQHF.

The chain is built from TRBV5-1 and TRBJ2-4; maybe TRBD2 (7 bases). V was cut by 0 bases and J by 5 bases, with 12 bases left in between. There are 15 residues in the CDR3. Germline assignment: CDR1 SGHRS and CDR2 YFSETQ. The CDR3 is CASSLVGGAQNIQYF. Written as DNA, the CDR3 is TGCGCCAGCAGCTTGGTTGGGGGGGCCCAAAACATTCAGTACTTC.

This clone was recorded once. The genes are TRBV7-7 and TRBJ1-1; D possibly corresponds to TRBD1 (6 bases). Per the germline V gene, CDR1 is SSHAT and CDR2 is FNYEAQ (reference sequence). With 0 bases removed from V and 4 bases from J, the gap between germline ends came to 15 bases. This CDR3 is built from 16 residues. The CDR3 DNA reads as TGTGCCAGCAGCTTAGCGAGCACCGTGACAGGCACTGAAGCTTTCTTT. This translates into CASSLASTVTGTEAFF.

V usage is TRBV5-8 and J usage is TRBJ1-2; 7 positions match TRBD1. Looked up from germline, CDR1 is SGHTS and CDR2 is YDEGEE. This CDR3 is built from 16 residues. V dropped 4 bases and J dropped 3; count of bases not matched to a gene: 12. The CDR3 nucleotides read TGTGCCAGCAGCGAGGACAGGCGACCGGGAGACTATGGCTACACCTTC. The encoded protein is CASSEDRRPGDYGYTF.

The chain has TRBV29-1 and TRBJ2-2; tentative D call: TRBD1 (5 bases). CDR3 length: 16 residues. Per germline, CDR1 SQVTM and CDR2 ANQGSEA. The V and J ends lost 4 bases and 1 base respectively, with 16 bases between them. The CDR3 spells CSVAGLPQGNTGELFF. CDR3 coding DNA: TGCAGCGTTGCCGGGCTACCGCAGGGGAACACCGGGGAGCTGTTTTTT.

The CDR3: CAISESMGTGDTGYTF. The CDR3 DNA is TGTGCCATCAGTGAGTCGATGGGGACAGGGGATACTGGCTACACCTTC. The chain carries TRBV10-3 and TRBJ1-2, with 10 bases aligning to TRBD1. Looked up from germline, CDR1 is ENHRY and CDR2 is SYGVKD. The CDR3 sequence is 16 residues long. Trimming at V came to 0 bases and at J to 7 bases, leaving 8 bases not matched to a gene.